The next 21 T cell receptor beta chains were all read from a single sample in a study of T-cell reconstitution after alpha-beta-depleted transplantation in children. Researchers prepared the TCRbeta library using unique molecular identifiers, the study reports. TCRdb processed the PCR reads anew with MiXCR; each CDR3 protein has one entry. The data show some 600,000 distinct CDR3 sequences, over 10% seen once. This material consisted of PBMCs, mostly from graft donor cells, taken 360 days after TCRalphabeta/CD19-depleted stem cell transplant. Source of these receptors: a male patient younger than 18 who had a stem cell transplant for acute myeloid leukemia, so the T cells may come from the graft donor.

The V and J genes are TRBV9 and TRBJ2-1; the D gene is possibly TRBD2 (7 bases). The V end was cut by 3 bases, the J end by 4 bases, with 17 bases between. The CDR3 length is 16 residues. Germline assignment: CDR1 SGDLS and CDR2 YYNGEE. CDR3 in amino acids: CASSGWEGGYYNEQFF. In nucleotides, the CDR3 is TGTGCCAGCAGCGGCTGGGAGGGGGGGTATTACAATGAGCAGTTCTTC.

In its sample, this clonotype was seen a few times. This CDR3 reads CASSSATSGRGTDTQYF. The CDR3 DNA reads as TGTGCCAGCAGTTCCGCGACTAGCGGGAGAGGGACAGATACGCAGTATTTT. The chain has TRBV6-5 and TRBJ2-3, with TRBD2 matching over 12 bases. The CDR3 has 17 amino acids. Germline V gene data show CDR1 as MNHEY and CDR2 as SVGAGI. Trimming took 4 bases from V and 3 from J; bases not matched to a gene: 8.

This clonotype was observed many times. This chain connects TRBV5-1 to TRBJ2-5, with a possible D match to TRBD1 (5 bases). Trimming shortened V by 4 bases and J by 1 base, and 8 bases separated the two germline ends. CDR3 length: 13 residues. CDR1 and CDR2 from the germline V gene are SGHRS and YFSETQ. The CDR3 reads CASSPDIQETQYF. DNA for the CDR3: TGCGCCAGCAGCCCGGACATCCAAGAGACCCAGTACTTC. The full variable domain, rest sourced from reference TRBV5-1 and TRBJ2-5, is KAGVTQTPRYLIKTRGQQVTLSCSPISGHRSVSWYQQTPGQGLQFLFEYFSETQRNKGNFPGRFSGRQFSNSRSEMNVSTLELGDSALYLCASSPDIQETQYFGPGTRLLVL.

The V gene is TRBV9, the J gene TRBJ1-2; tentatively, D is TRBD1 (6 bases). V shed 4 bases and J shed 4 bases, with 20 bases lying between them. This CDR3 has 16 amino acids. Germline V gene lookup returns CDR1 SGDLS and CDR2 YYNGEE. The CDR3 is CASSPAGTDSSYGYTF. The CDR3 region has the DNA TGTGCCAGCAGCCCGGCAGGGACGGACAGTAGCTATGGCTACACCTTC.

This clonotype appeared a few times. The genes are TRBV7-8 and TRBJ1-4, with D hard to call. V lost 1 base and J 8 bases, leaving 14 bases between the germline ends. This CDR3 is built from 15 residues. Germline V gene sequence: CDR1 SGHVS, CDR2 FQNEAQ. CDR3 amino acids: CASSLGVEGREKLFF. DNA for the CDR3: TGTGCCAGCAGCTTAGGAGTGGAGGGTCGAGAAAAACTGTTTTTT.

This clonotype was observed many times. V usage is TRBV29-1 and J usage is TRBJ1-1, with 7 bases that match TRBD1. J lost 1 base, V lost 7 bases, and 6 bases had no gene match. The CDR3 has 13 residues. Germline CDR1 and CDR2: SQVTM and ANQGSEA. The CDR3 DNA follows: TGCAGCGCAACTACAGGGGCGAACACTGAAGCTTTCTTT. Amino acids: CSATTGANTEAFF.

This sequence joins TRBV15 and TRBJ2-3; D possibly corresponds to TRBD2 (6 bases). V lost 3 bases to trimming and J lost 0 bases, with 16 bases between them. CDR1 and CDR2 (germline): LNHNV, YYDKDF (reference sequence). CDR3 length: 17 amino acids. The DNA of the CDR3 is TGTGCCACCAGCAGGGGCATACGGACTACTAGCACAGATACGCAGTATTTT. Translated, it gives CATSRGIRTTSTDTQYF.

CDR3 loop: CAWSPGAYEQYF. CDR3 sequence (DNA): TGTGCCTGGAGTCCAGGGGCCTACGAGCAGTACTTC. The rearrangement joins TRBV30 to TRBJ2-7; the D gene is possibly TRBD1 (6 bases). The V end was cut by 2 bases, the J end by 2 bases, with 7 bases between. CDR1 is GTSNPN and CDR2 is SVGIG in the germline V gene (reference sequence). This CDR3 contains 12 residues.

This clonotype was counted a few times. The rearrangement links TRBV20-1 to TRBJ2-3; 12 nucleotides align to TRBD2. Germline V gene data show CDR1 as DFQATT and CDR2 as SNEGSKA (reference sequence). Unmatched junction bases numbered 9, after V lost 6 bases and J lost 2 bases. This CDR3 has 16 amino acids. The DNA of the CDR3 is TGCAGTGCCTATGTGACTAGCGGGAGAAACACAGATACGCAGTATTTT. This sequence encodes CSAYVTSGRNTDTQYF.

This clonotype has a count of ten or more. CDR3 bases: TGTGCCAGCAGCCAGCCCACTAGCGGGAGGTACAATGAGCAGTTCTTC. Residues: CASSQPTSGRYNEQFF. The chain uses TRBV3-1 and TRBJ2-1; 12 bases align to TRBD2. V was pared by 3 bases and J by 4 bases, with 4 bases of the junction left unmatched. The CDR3 sequence is 16 residues long. The germline V gene has CDR1 LGHDT and CDR2 YNNKEL (reference sequence).

This chain uses TRBV4-2 with TRBJ2-7; 7 bases align to TRBD2. Per germline, CDR1 LGHNA and CDR2 YNFKEQ. There are 16 residues in the CDR3. J gave up 3 bases and V 0 bases, and 8 bases lay outside the gene matches. The CDR3 spells CASSQESSGTGYEQYF. The CDR3 DNA follows: TGTGCCAGCAGCCAAGAGTCCAGCGGGACGGGCTACGAGCAGTACTTC.

On this clonotype: One junction end disagrees with the germline gene, perhaps due to a read error. The chain employs TRBV6-5 and TRBJ2-5; D is uncertain. The CDR3 length is 14 residues. Germline V gene lookup returns CDR1 MNHEY and CDR2 SVGAGI. CDR3 coding DNA: TGTGCCAGCAGTTATGCTACTTTTGTAGAGCCCCAGTACTTC. It encodes CASSYATFVEPQYF.

The chain employs TRBV4-2 and TRBJ2-7; tentative D call: TRBD1 (6 bases). V lost 0 bases, J lost 4 bases, and 10 bases lay in between. This CDR3 is 14 amino acids long. Germline CDR1 reads LGHNA; CDR2 reads YNFKEQ. The CDR3: CASSQDYRVYEQYF. CDR3 in DNA: TGTGCCAGCAGCCAAGATTACAGGGTGTACGAGCAGTACTTC.

This clonotype was seen only a few times. The chain is built from TRBV7-6 and TRBJ2-1; D is tentatively TRBD1 or TRBD2 (7 bases each). CDR1 and CDR2 (germline): SGHVS, FNYEAQ. With 1 base removed from V and 7 bases from J, the gap between germline ends came to 17 bases. CDR3 length equals 16 residues. CDR3 DNA sequence: TGTGCCAGCAGCTTAGGGGTCAGGGGGGGGGGAAATGAGCAGTTCTTC. Translation: CASSLGVRGGGNEQFF. Variable domain in full (rest from reference TRBV7-6 and TRBJ2-1): GAGVSQSPRYKVTKRGQDVALRCDPISGHVSLYWYRQALGQGPEFLTYFNYEAQQDKSGLPNDRFSAERPEGSISTLTIQRTEQRDSAMYRCASSLGVRGGGNEQFFGPGTRLTVL.

Worth noting for this clonotype: This may stem from a read error, because a much larger clone lies one nucleotide away. This chain connects TRBV7-3 to TRBJ2-2; the match to TRBD2 covers 11 bases. Germline V gene lookup returns CDR1 SGHTA and CDR2 FQGTGA. CDR3 length equals 15 residues. After removal of 5 bases from V and 7 bases from J, the junction contained 6 bases not matched to a gene. The CDR3 is CASSRGLAGYGELFF. The CDR3, as DNA: TGTGCCAGCAGCCGTGGACTAGCGGGTTACGGGGAGCTGTTTTTT.

This rearrangement joins TRBV25-1 to TRBJ2-5; D not resolved. Germline V gene lookup returns CDR1 MGHDK and CDR2 SYGVNS. With 3 bases removed from V and 5 bases from J, the gap between germline ends came to 16 bases. This CDR3 is built from 15 residues. CDR3 region: CASSDARRTGETQYF. CDR3 sequence (DNA): TGTGCCAGCAGTGACGCTCGCCGGACCGGGGAGACCCAGTACTTC.

This clonotype was seen many times. The chain is built from TRBV29-1 and TRBJ2-1, with TRBD2 matching over 11 bases. Germline values: CDR1 SQVTM, CDR2 ANQGSEA. After removal of 6 bases from V and 8 bases from J, the junction contained 9 bases not matched to a gene. The CDR3 loop spans 14 amino acids. For the CDR3, the DNA is TGCAGCGTGTTAACTAGCGGGAGTATGTATGAGCAGTTCTTC. Its protein is CSVLTSGSMYEQFF.

The chain carries TRBV20-1 and TRBJ2-5; D remains unclear. Trimming removed 4 bases at V and 5 bases at J, with 8 bases between. This CDR3 has 11 amino acids. The germline CDR1 and CDR2 sequences are DFQATT and SNEGSKA (reference sequence). CDR3 sequence: CSAMLVETQYF. CDR3 DNA: TGCAGTGCTATGCTCGTGGAGACCCAGTACTTC.

This sequence joins TRBV11-1 and TRBJ1-1; D is unclear. The CDR3 totals 18 residues. Per germline, CDR1 SGHAT and CDR2 FQDESV (reference sequence). Deletions cut 1 base from V and 0 bases from J, with 18 bases between. In DNA form, the CDR3 reads TGTGCCAGCAGCTTAGAACTCTCGGGGAGAGACTTGAACACTGAAGCTTTCTTT. This codes for CASSLELSGRDLNTEAFF.

This rearrangement joins TRBV4-2 to TRBJ2-1; 9 positions agree with TRBD2. CDR1 LGHNA and CDR2 YNFKEQ come from the germline V gene. The V gene end was trimmed by 1 base and the J gene end by 4 bases; junction bases not matched to a gene: 5. This CDR3 is 16 amino acids long. For the CDR3, the DNA is TGTGCCAGCAGCCAAGTTCCGACTAGCGGTTACAATGAGCAGTTCTTC. Its protein product is CASSQVPTSGYNEQFF.

This clonotype was detected ten times or more. V usage is TRBV29-1 and J usage is TRBJ1-2, with D uncertain. CDR3 length equals 13 residues. Germline assignment: CDR1 SQVTM and CDR2 ANQGSEA. Deletions cut 3 bases from V and 0 bases from J, with 8 bases between. The CDR3 coding sequence is TGCAGCGTTGAGTATGCTCCTAACTATGGCTACACCTTC. Amino acids: CSVEYAPNYGYTF.